Listed here are 29 T cell receptor beta chains from one sample, sequenced in a study of T cell changes during pregnancy in multiple sclerosis (dated by TCRdb to 2018 to 2020). Libraries came from the immunoSEQ multiplex PCR assay. TCRdb retrieved this table from immuneACCESS and kept in-frame rearrangements only. Not all clones are present; in checked studies, unresolved V genes account for under half, and no reason is known for the remainder. Across this sample there are 50,000 or so clones, with roughly 91% seen only once. The top ten clonotypes cover approximately 0.25% of the sample. The sequences come from CD4+ T cells from peripheral blood mononuclear cells, collected in the second trimester of pregnancy. These receptors were collected from a female donor with multiple sclerosis, enrolled in a pregnancy study.

The chain couples TRBV9 to TRBJ1-2; D gene unclear. Germline V lookup: CDR1 SGDLS, CDR2 YYNGEE. The CDR3 length is 14 residues. With 4 bases removed from V and 7 bases from J, the gap between germline ends came to 17 bases. Here the CDR3 reads CASSLEGGRGGYTF. The CDR3 DNA sequence: TGTGCCAGCAGCCTAGAAGGAGGGCGGGGTGGCTACACCTTC.

This clone was seen a few times. The chain recombines TRBV6-6 with TRBJ2-7, with D maybe TRBD2 (6 bases). Trimming pared 0 bases from V and 5 bases from J, leaving 17 bases between. The germline gives CDR1 MNHNY, CDR2 SVGAGI (reference sequence). The CDR3 runs to 16 residues. CDR3 sequence (DNA): TGTGCCAGCAGTTACTCGAATCCGGGGACTCGGGACGAGCAGTACTTC. This gives the protein CASSYSNPGTRDEQYF.

This rearrangement joins TRBV18 to TRBJ1-2, with 8 positions matching TRBD1. This CDR3 is 14 amino acids long. Per germline, CDR1 KGHSH and CDR2 LQKENI. The junction had 3 bases not matched to a gene; V was cut back by 3 bases and J by 3 bases. The CDR3 here is CASSPMDRDYGYTF. As DNA, the CDR3 is TGTGCCAGCTCACCCATGGACAGGGACTATGGCTACACCTTC.

The rearrangement links TRBV7-2 to TRBJ2-7; D is unclear. The CDR3 sequence is 14 residues long. Germline assignment: CDR1 SGHTA and CDR2 FQGNSA. Trimming stripped 2 bases from V and 2 bases from J, with 10 bases between. The DNA of the CDR3 is TGTGCCAGCAGCTTAATCTTCCCAGCCTACGAGCAGTACTTC. Translating it yields CASSLIFPAYEQYF.

V and J are TRBV7-3 and TRBJ2-1, with D tentatively TRBD2 (6 bases). The CDR3 has 18 amino acids. Germline assignment: CDR1 SGHTA and CDR2 FQGTGA. V was shortened by 2 bases and J by 6 bases, with 23 bases between the two germline ends. The CDR3 DNA follows: TGTGCCAGCAGCTTACTCTCAACCGGGACTTCTCCTCTCAATGAGCAGTTCTTC. Its protein is CASSLLSTGTSPLNEQFF.

V usage is TRBV6-1 and J usage is TRBJ2-3, with 7 bases fitting TRBD1. The CDR3 totals 14 residues. Losses at the gene ends were 4 bases for V and 4 bases for J; bases not matched to a gene: 5. Germline V gene sequence: CDR1 MNHNS, CDR2 SASEGT. The CDR3: CASSVDRAPDTQYF. In DNA form, the CDR3 reads TGTGCCAGCAGTGTAGACAGGGCCCCAGATACGCAGTATTTT.

This rearrangement joins TRBV11-1 to TRBJ2-7; a possible D gene is TRBD1 (6 bases). CDR3 length: 17 amino acids. Germline CDR1 reads SGHAT; CDR2 reads FQDESV (reference sequence). Between the trimmed V and J ends, which lost 1 base and 1 base, there was a span of 17 bases. CDR3 nucleotide sequence: TGTGCCAGCAGCTTAGAAAACACAGGGTATGGGTCCTACGAGCAGTACTTC. Residues: CASSLENTGYGSYEQYF.

V and J are TRBV5-6 and TRBJ2-5; D unresolved. Deletions cut 0 bases from V and 3 bases from J, with 6 bases between. The CDR3 covers 13 residues. Per germline, CDR1 SGHDT and CDR2 YYEEEE. CDR3 residues: CASSLDTEETQYF. For the CDR3, the DNA is TGTGCCAGCAGCTTGGATACGGAAGAGACCCAGTACTTC.

V usage is TRBV11-3 and J usage is TRBJ2-7; D not resolved. CDR1 SGHNT and CDR2 YENEEA come from the germline V gene. The germline V and J ends were trimmed by 3 bases and 6 bases, with 9 bases remaining between them. The CDR3 contains 12 residues. The CDR3 protein is CASSFDLGEQYF. CDR3 in DNA: TGTGCCAGCAGCTTTGACTTGGGCGAGCAGTACTTC.

The CDR3 sequence is CASSLSGTGITRNIQYF. The CDR3 nucleotides are TGTGCCAGTAGTCTGTCCGGGACAGGGATAACAAGGAACATTCAGTACTTC. The rearrangement links TRBV19 to TRBJ2-4, with 9 bases lining up with TRBD1. CDR3 length: 17 amino acids. The germline V gene encodes CDR1 LNHDA and CDR2 SQIVND (reference sequence). V lost 5 bases and J lost 7; bases outside the gene matches: 15.

This chain uses TRBV30 with TRBJ1-5, with D possibly matching TRBD1 (6 bases). The V end was cut by 2 bases, the J end by 6 bases, with 11 bases between. The CDR3 loop spans 13 amino acids. CDR1 and CDR2 from the germline V gene are GTSNPN and SVGIG (reference sequence). The CDR3 spells CAWSQGTGQPQHF. CDR3 nucleotide sequence: TGTGCCTGGAGTCAGGGGACGGGTCAGCCCCAGCATTTT.

This clone was found a few times. The chain recombines TRBV5-1 with TRBJ2-1, with TRBD2 matching 13 bases. Germline V gene sequence: CDR1 SGHRS, CDR2 YFSETQ. V was pared by 4 bases and J by 6 bases, with 7 bases of the junction left unmatched. The CDR3 is 16 amino acids. This CDR3 reads CASSHKTSGGSNEQFF. Here the CDR3 DNA reads TGCGCCAGCAGCCACAAGACTAGCGGGGGGTCCAATGAGCAGTTCTTC.

The rearrangement joins TRBV2 to TRBJ1-1; D may be TRBD1 (6 bases). CDR3 length: 15 amino acids. Germline V CDR1 and CDR2: SNHLY, FYNNEI. Trimming cost V 3 bases and J 9 bases, with 20 bases left between them. DNA for the CDR3: TGTGCCAGCAGTGATTCGACAGGTTCTAGCAAAAAAGCTTTCTTT. It codes for CASSDSTGSSKKAFF.

This chain links TRBV10-3 with TRBJ2-1; 8 nucleotides align to TRBD2. The CDR3 extends over 14 amino acids. Germline V gene lookup returns CDR1 ENHRY and CDR2 SYGVKD. Trimming removed 4 bases from V and 3 bases from J; junction bases left unmatched: 2. Written as DNA, the CDR3 is TGTGCCATCAGTGGGAGCGGGGGCTACAATGAGCAGTTCTTC. Its protein is CAISGSGGYNEQFF.

This chain uses TRBV5-1 with TRBJ2-2; D is unclear. The CDR3 contains 13 residues. Germline CDR1 and CDR2: SGHRS and YFSETQ. The ends were cut back, 4 bases at V and 0 bases at J, with 4 bases in the middle. CDR3 bases: TGCGCCAGCAGCCCCTCGAACACCGGGGAGCTGTTTTTT. Protein sequence: CASSPSNTGELFF.

This rearrangement joins TRBV27 to TRBJ1-1; TRBD1 matches 8 bases. The V gene's germline CDR1 is MNHEY and CDR2 SMNVEV (reference sequence). The CDR3 covers 12 residues. The ends lost 8 bases at V and 4 bases at J; junction bases unmatched: 3. The CDR3 loop is CASSTGATEAFF. CDR3 coding DNA: TGTGCCAGCTCGACAGGGGCCACTGAAGCTTTCTTT.

The chain joins TRBV7-9 to TRBJ1-1; D unresolved. The germline V gene encodes CDR1 SEHNR and CDR2 FQNEAQ (reference sequence). The CDR3 is 14 residues long. V lost 5 bases and J 1 base, leaving 11 bases between the germline ends. CDR3 DNA sequence: TGTGCCAGCAGCCCCGCCCGGGAGAACACTGAAGCTTTCTTT. It translates to CASSPARENTEAFF.

In its sample, this clone was seen once. J is TRBJ2-3 and V is TRBV2, with 8 bases aligning to TRBD1. This CDR3 is 14 amino acids long. Trimming removed 4 bases from V and 2 bases from J; junction bases left unmatched: 2. In germline, CDR1 is SNHLY, CDR2 FYNNEI. CDR3 in DNA: TGTGCCAGCAGTGGGACAGGGAACACAGATACGCAGTATTTT. Amino acid sequence: CASSGTGNTDTQYF.

The count of this clone is one. The chain is built from TRBV11-2 and TRBJ2-3; 11 bases fit TRBD1. The CDR3 consists of 15 residues. The J segment lost 4 bases and the V segment lost 11 bases, leaving 11 bases of the junction unmatched. CDR1 is SGHAT, CDR2 FQNNGV, per germline. The CDR3 DNA reads as TGTGCCGGCACCCCAAGGGACAGGGGGGCAGATACGCAGTATTTT. Its translation is CAGTPRDRGADTQYF.

This clone was recorded a few times. The chain recombines TRBV30 with TRBJ1-1; D is ambiguous. Germline loops: CDR1 GTSNPN, CDR2 SVGIG (reference sequence). The CDR3 length is 12 residues. V lost 2 bases and J lost 4, with 8 bases in between. The CDR3 DNA reads TGTGCCTGGAGTTCGGGGTCCACTGAAGCTTTCTTT. Its translation is CAWSSGSTEAFF. The full variable domain, completed using reference TRBV30 and TRBJ1-1, is SQTIHQWPATLVQPVGSPLSLECTVEGTSNPNLYWYRQAAGRGLQLLFYSVGIGQISSEVPQNLSASRPQDRQFILSSKKLLLSDSGFYLCAWSSGSTEAFFGQGTRLTVV.

V gene TRBV2 combines with J gene TRBJ2-7; TRBD1 might be the D (6 bases). CDR3 length: 15 amino acids. The germline CDR1 and CDR2 sequences are SNHLY and FYNNEI. Trimming took off 5 bases at V and 7 bases at J, with 21 bases between the two ends. The DNA of the CDR3 is TGTGCCAGCAGTCCGACAGGACTCTCCCTTCGGGAGCAGTACTTC. Its protein is CASSPTGLSLREQYF.

The sample holds one count of this clone. This rearrangement joins TRBV5-1 to TRBJ2-7; 7 nucleotides match TRBD2. The trim removed 4 bases at V and 7 bases at J, leaving 5 bases unmatched. The germline CDR1 and CDR2 sequences are SGHRS and YFSETQ. This CDR3 contains 12 residues. For the CDR3, the DNA is TGCGCCAGCAGCCCGGAGGGACTAGAGCAGTACTTC. This translates into CASSPEGLEQYF.

The CDR3: CASTSRSGGFRDTQYF. The CDR3 DNA is TGTGCCAGCACCTCTCGAAGCGGGGGTTTTAGAGATACGCAGTATTTT. The gene calls are TRBV11-2 and TRBJ2-3; 8 positions agree with TRBD2. The J segment lost 5 bases and the V segment lost 7 bases, leaving 14 bases of the junction unmatched. The V gene's germline CDR1 is SGHAT and CDR2 FQNNGV. The CDR3 totals 16 residues.

This sequence joins TRBV19 and TRBJ1-2, with 7 bases lining up with TRBD1. Germline V lookup: CDR1 LNHDA, CDR2 SQIVND (reference sequence). This CDR3 has 13 amino acids. V lost 9 bases, J lost 3 bases, and 7 bases stayed unmatched. CDR3 coding DNA: TGTGCCAGCGCCGTCGACAGGGACTATGGCTACACCTTC. It codes for CASAVDRDYGYTF. The full variable domain, with the rest looked up from reference TRBV19 and TRBJ1-2, is DGGITQSPKYLFRKEGQNVTLSCEQNLNHDAMYWYRQDPGQGLRLIYYSQIVNDFQKGDIAEGYSVSREKKESFPLTVTSAQKNPTAFYLCASAVDRDYGYTFGSGTRLTVV.

V gene TRBV11-3 combines with J gene TRBJ2-1, with a tentative D call TRBD1 (7 bases). Germline CDR1 reads SGHNT; CDR2 reads YENEEA. This CDR3 has 13 residues. V lost 5 bases to trimming and J lost 5 bases, with 10 bases between them. DNA for the CDR3: TGTGCCAGCAGCGGAGGGACAGACAATGAGCAGTTCTTC. It specifies CASSGGTDNEQFF. The whole variable domain, remainder taken from reference TRBV11-3 and TRBJ2-1, is EAGVVQSPRYKIIEKKQPVAFWCNPISGHNTLYWYLQNLGQGPELLIRYENEEAVDDSQLPKDRFSAERLKGVDSTLKIQPAELGDSAVYLCASSGGTDNEQFFGPGTRLTVL.

This clone was detected only a few times. The CDR3 loop reads CASKRQGTQPQHF. CDR3 DNA sequence: TGTGCCAGCAAACGACAGGGGACTCAGCCCCAGCATTTT. The chain is built from TRBV6-1 and TRBJ1-5; TRBD1 aligns across 8 bases. The CDR3 runs to 13 residues. J lost 6 bases, V lost 7 bases, and 5 bases had no gene match. Per the germline V gene, CDR1 is MNHNS and CDR2 is SASEGT.

This clone was counted once. This chain uses TRBV2 with TRBJ2-1; 9 nucleotides line up with TRBD2. CDR1 is SNHLY and CDR2 is FYNNEI in the germline V gene. Trimming took 6 bases from V and 7 from J; bases not matched to a gene: 4. The CDR3 is 13 residues long. DNA for the CDR3: TGTGCCAGCAGGGATACTAGCGGGAATGAGCAGTTCTTC. Its protein is CASRDTSGNEQFF.

The chain links TRBV6-1 to TRBJ1-2; D gene ambiguous. Trimming cost V 4 bases and J 2 bases, with 23 bases left between them. The germline V gene encodes CDR1 MNHNS and CDR2 SASEGT. This CDR3 is built from 18 residues. CDR3 protein: CASSGKNIGETANYGYTF. In DNA form, the CDR3 reads TGTGCCAGCAGTGGAAAGAATATCGGAGAGACGGCCAACTATGGCTACACCTTC.

The chain has TRBV27 and TRBJ2-1; 11 nucleotides match TRBD1. Unmatched junction bases numbered 5, after V lost 5 bases and J lost 5 bases. This CDR3 contains 15 residues. CDR1 is MNHEY, CDR2 SMNVEV, per germline (reference sequence). The chain's CDR3 is CASSTRDRGDNEQFF. The CDR3 DNA is TGTGCCAGCAGTACCCGGGACAGGGGGGACAATGAGCAGTTCTTC.